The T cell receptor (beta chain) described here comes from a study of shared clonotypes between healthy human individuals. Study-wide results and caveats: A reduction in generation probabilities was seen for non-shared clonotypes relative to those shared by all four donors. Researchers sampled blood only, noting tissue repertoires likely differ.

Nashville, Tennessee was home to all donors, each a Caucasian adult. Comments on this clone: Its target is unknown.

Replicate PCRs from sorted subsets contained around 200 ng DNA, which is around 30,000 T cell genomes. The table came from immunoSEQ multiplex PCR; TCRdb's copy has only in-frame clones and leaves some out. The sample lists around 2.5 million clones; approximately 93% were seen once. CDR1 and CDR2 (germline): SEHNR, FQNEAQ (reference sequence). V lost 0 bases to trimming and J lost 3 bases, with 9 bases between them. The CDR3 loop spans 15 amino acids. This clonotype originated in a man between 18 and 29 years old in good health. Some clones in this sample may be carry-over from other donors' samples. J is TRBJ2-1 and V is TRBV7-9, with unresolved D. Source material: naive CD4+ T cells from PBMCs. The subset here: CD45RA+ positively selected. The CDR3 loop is CASSLAGQLYNEQFF. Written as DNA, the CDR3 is TGTGCCAGCAGCTTAGCAGGGCAGCTCTACAATGAGCAGTTCTTC.